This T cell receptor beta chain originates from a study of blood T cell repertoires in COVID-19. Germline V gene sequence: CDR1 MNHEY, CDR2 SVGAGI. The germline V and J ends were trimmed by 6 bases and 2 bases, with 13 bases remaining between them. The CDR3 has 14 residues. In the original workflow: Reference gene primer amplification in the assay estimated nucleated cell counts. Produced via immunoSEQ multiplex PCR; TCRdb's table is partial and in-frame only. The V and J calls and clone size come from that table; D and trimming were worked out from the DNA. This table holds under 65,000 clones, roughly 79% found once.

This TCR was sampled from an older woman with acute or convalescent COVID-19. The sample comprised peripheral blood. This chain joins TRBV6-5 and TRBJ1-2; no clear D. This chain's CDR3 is CASRTPGVNYGYTF. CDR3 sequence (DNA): TGTGCCAGCAGGACCCCCGGGGTGAACTATGGCTACACCTTC.